The clone carrying this T cell receptor (beta chain) occurred many times. The antigen is not known. TCRdb re-called the 5' RACE reads with MiXCR, one entry per CDR3 protein. The table has around 53,000 distinct CDR3 sequences, more than 4% seen once. This specimen comes from a study of neurological immune-mediated disorders. Stored at -80 C, 2 million PBMCs were the source of the unsorted libraries. General study points: The multiple sclerosis repertoire cluster showed no association with any clinical or MRI feature. The authors stated that larger cohorts are needed. The greatest TCR clonal expansion occurred in HTLV-1-associated myelopathy and the least in multiple sclerosis, which fell below healthy controls. Phylogenetically, 18 of 34 multiple sclerosis patients' repertoires fell into one related-CDR3 cluster, a possible signature.

The receptor was isolated from a man in his forties or fifties with multiple sclerosis. The material sequenced was PBMCs.

CDR3 sequence reads: CSVENRGNGYEQYF. The CDR3 bases are TGCAGCGTTGAAAACAGGGGTAATGGTTACGAGCAGTACTTC. This chain links TRBV29-1 with TRBJ2-7, with 7 bases fitting TRBD1. V lost 2 bases, J lost 4 bases, and 8 bases stayed unmatched. Looked up from germline, CDR1 is SQVTM and CDR2 is ANQGSEA. This CDR3 comprises 14 residues.